This T cell receptor beta chain was sequenced for a study of blood T cell repertoires in COVID-19. The CDR3 loop spans 15 amino acids. Trimming at V came to 1 base and at J to 4 bases, leaving 4 bases not matched to a gene. The germline gives CDR1 SGHNT, CDR2 YYREEE (reference sequence). Method: immunoSEQ multiplex PCR; TCRdb's copy keeps in-frame clones and lacks some. The sample contains approximately 270,000 clones, 70% to 90% of which appear only once. The clonotype was recovered from a woman aged 70-85 years with acute or convalescent COVID-19. The chain carries TRBV5-4 and TRBJ2-1; TRBD2 matches at 8 bases. The source material was peripheral blood. The DNA of the CDR3 is TGTGCCAGCAGCTTGATGGCGGGGGGTTACAATGAGCAGTTCTTC. Residues: CASSLMAGGYNEQFF.